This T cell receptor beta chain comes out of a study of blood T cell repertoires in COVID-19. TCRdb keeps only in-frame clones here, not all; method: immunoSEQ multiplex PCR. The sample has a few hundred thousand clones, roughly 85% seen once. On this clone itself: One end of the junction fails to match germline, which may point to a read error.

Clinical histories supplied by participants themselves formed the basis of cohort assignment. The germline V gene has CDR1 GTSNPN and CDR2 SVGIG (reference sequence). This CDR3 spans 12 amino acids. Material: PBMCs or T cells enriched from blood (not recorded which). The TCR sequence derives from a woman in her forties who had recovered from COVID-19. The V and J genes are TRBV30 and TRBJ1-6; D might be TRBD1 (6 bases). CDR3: CAWSGQNSPLYF. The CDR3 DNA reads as TGTGCCTGGAGCGGACAGAATTCACCCCTCTACTTT.